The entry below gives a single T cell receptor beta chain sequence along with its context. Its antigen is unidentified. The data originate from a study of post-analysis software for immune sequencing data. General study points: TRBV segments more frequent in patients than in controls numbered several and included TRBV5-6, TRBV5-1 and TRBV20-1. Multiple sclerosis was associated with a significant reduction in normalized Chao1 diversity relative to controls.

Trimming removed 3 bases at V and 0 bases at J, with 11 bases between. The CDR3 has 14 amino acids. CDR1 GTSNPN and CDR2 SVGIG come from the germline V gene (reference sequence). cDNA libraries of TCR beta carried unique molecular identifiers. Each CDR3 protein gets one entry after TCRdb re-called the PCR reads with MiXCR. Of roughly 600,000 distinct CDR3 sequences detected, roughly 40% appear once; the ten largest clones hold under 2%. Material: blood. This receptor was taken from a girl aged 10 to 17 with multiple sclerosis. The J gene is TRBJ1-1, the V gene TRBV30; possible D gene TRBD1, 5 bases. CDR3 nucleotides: TGTGCCTGGAGCGGGGCAAGCGTGAACACTGAAGCTTTCTTT. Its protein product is CAWSGASVNTEAFF.